This is a list of T cell receptor beta chains from one sample in a study of blood T cell repertoires in COVID-19. Using immunoSEQ multiplex PCR, the repertoire was profiled, and TCRdb retains in-frame clones only, with some absent. Here the sample spans tens of thousands of clones, 70% to 80% being singletons. The source material was peripheral blood. The receptor set was obtained from a human donor in a cohort sampled during active COVID-19. Each CDR3 is given with its conserved first and last residue. D genes are given only for firm matches. A row's size may be missing; if present it is once, few, many or a size class.

>NA|TRBJ2-5|TRBV5-5|once
CASSLAGTGTETQYF
TGTGCCAGCAGCTTGGCCGGAACAGGGACAGAGACCCAGTACTTC
>TRBD2|TRBJ2-1|TRBV24-1|NA
CATSAGVPGDEQFF
TGTGCCACCTCAGCGGGAGTTCCCGGCGATGAGCAGTTCTTC
>NA|TRBJ2-7|TRBV18|NA
CASSPSGDAYEQYF
TGTGCCAGCTCACCTTCAGGGGACGCCTACGAGCAGTACTTC
>TRBD1|TRBJ1-2|TRBV5-5|NA
CASSLGDRRYDGYTF
TGTGCCAGCAGCTTGGGGGACAGGCGTTATGATGGCTACACCTTC
>TRBD1|TRBJ2-5|TRBV24-1|once
CATSDSGQGAGETQYF
TGTGCCACCAGTGACTCTGGACAGGGGGCGGGCGAGACCCAGTACTTC
>NA|TRBJ2-3|TRBV29-1|NA
CSVEELQGSPDTQYF
TGCAGCGTTGAAGAACTTCAGGGGTCCCCAGATACGCAGTATTTT
>TRBD2|TRBJ2-1|TRBV4-3|NA
CVLSVVLAGKLDEQFF
TGCGTCCTATCAGTCGTACTAGCGGGTAAATTGGATGAGCAGTTCTTC
>NA|TRBJ1-1|TRBV12-5|NA
CASGDGGGNTEAFF
TGTGCTAGTGGTGACGGGGGGGGCAACACTGAAGCTTTCTTT
>NA|TRBJ1-1|TRBV29-1|few
CSVATGGPYTEAFF
TGCAGCGTTGCGACAGGCGGTCCCTACACTGAAGCTTTCTTT
>NA|TRBJ2-6|TRBV6-2/TRBV6-3|NA
CASSYNGGVTSGANVLTF
TGTGCCAGCAGTTACAACGGGGGAGTGACATCTGGGGCCAACGTCCTGACTTTC
>NA|TRBJ2-5|TRBV5-4|NA
CASSLKGGDQETQYF
TGTGCCAGCAGCTTAAAAGGCGGGGACCAAGAGACCCAGTACTTC
>TRBD2|TRBJ2-1|TRBV6-5|NA
CASSWSSGRREQFF
TGTGCCAGCAGTTGGAGTAGCGGGAGAAGGGAGCAGTTCTTC
>TRBD2|TRBJ2-5|TRBV29-1|NA
CSVTGREGLSTQYF
TGCAGCGTGACGGGACGGGAGGGCCTTAGCACCCAGTACTTC
>NA|TRBJ2-4|TRBV4-1|NA
CASSHPGADIQYF
TGCGCCAGCAGCCACCCGGGAGCCGACATTCAGTACTTC
>TRBD2|TRBJ2-7|TRBV6-2/TRBV6-3|NA
CASTPDFGTSFYEQYF
TGTGCCAGCACCCCGGATTTCGGGACTAGCTTTTACGAGCAGTACTTC
>NA|TRBJ2-4|TRBV7-2|NA
CASSFGQPKNIQYF
TGTGCCAGCAGCTTCGGACAGCCAAAAAACATTCAGTACTTC
>TRBD1|TRBJ1-3|TRBV7-2|NA
CASSGGTAGNTIYF
TGTGCCAGCTCAGGAGGGACAGCTGGAAACACCATATATTTT
>NA|TRBJ2-2|TRBV18|once
CASSPGSGIVAGELFF
TGTGCCAGCTCACCAGGGAGTGGTATTGTGGCCGGGGAGCTGTTTTTT
>NA|TRBJ1-1|TRBV14|NA
CASSQVVGAGAFF
TGTGCCAGCAGCCAAGTTGTGGGGGCAGGGGCTTTCTTT
>TRBD1|TRBJ2-2|TRBV7-2|few
CASRSDRVETGELFF
TGTGCCAGCAGGTCAGACAGGGTAGAGACCGGGGAGCTGTTTTTT
>NA|TRBJ1-1|TRBV19|NA
CASTTGRPNTEAFF
TGTGCCAGTACTACCGGGAGACCGAACACTGAAGCTTTCTTT
>TRBD1|TRBJ2-2|TRBV5-6|NA
CASSLQWRDRANTGELFF
TGTGCCAGCAGCCTCCAGTGGAGGGACAGGGCAAACACCGGGGAGCTGTTTTTT
>NA|TRBJ2-5|TRBV2|NA
CASKGAGETQYF
TGTGCCAGCAAGGGGGCGGGGGAGACCCAGTACTTC
>NA|TRBJ2-7|TRBV4-2|NA
CASSQDRLTGRYYEQYF
TGTGCCAGCAGCCAAGATCGGCTGACAGGGAGGTACTACGAGCAGTACTTC
>TRBD1|TRBJ1-4|TRBV4-1|few
CASSPGQGLANEKLFF
TGCGCCAGCAGCCCCGGACAGGGACTCGCTAATGAAAAACTGTTTTTT
>NA|TRBJ2-1|TRBV6-5|NA
CASVVRSSVMSQFF
TGTGCCAGCGTGGTCCGGTCAAGTGTAATGTCGCAGTTCTTC
>NA|TRBJ1-1|TRBV19|NA
CASMVRGNTEAFF
TGTGCCAGTATGGTGCGAGGGAACACTGAAGCTTTCTTT
>NA|TRBJ1-1|TRBV6-5|NA
CASSPSPGLNTEAFF
TGTGCCAGCAGCCCCTCTCCTGGGCTGAACACTGAAGCTTTCTTT
>NA|TRBJ1-3|TRBV11-3|NA
CASSSGSARGSGNTIYF
TGTGCCAGCAGCTCCGGTTCGGCAAGAGGCTCTGGAAACACCATATATTTT
>TRBD1|TRBJ2-5|TRBV3-1/TRBV3-2|NA
CASSLLGQGKQETQYF
TGTGCCAGCAGCTTACTCGGACAGGGTAAACAAGAGACCCAGTACTTC
>NA|TRBJ1-3|TRBV28|NA
CASRESRASSGNTIYF
TGTGCCAGCAGAGAGAGCAGGGCGAGCTCTGGAAACACCATATATTTT
>NA|TRBJ2-5|TRBV5-1|NA
CASSLSSWQETQYF
TGCGCCAGCAGCTTATCTAGCTGGCAAGAGACCCAGTACTTC
>NA|TRBJ1-2|TRBV20-1|NA
CSASTGTTNYGYTF
TGCAGTGCTAGTACGGGAACGACGAACTATGGCTACACCTTC
>NA|TRBJ2-1|TRBV10-3|once
CAISSGSSYNEQFF
TGTGCCATTTCGTCCGGGAGCTCCTACAATGAGCAGTTCTTC
>NA|TRBJ2-1|TRBV11-2|NA
CASSAAGGSGRNEQFF
TGTGCCAGCAGCGCTGCCGGGGGTAGCGGTAGGAATGAGCAGTTCTTC
>TRBD2|TRBJ2-7|TRBV5-4|NA
CASSLGGRANEQYF
TGTGCCAGCAGCTTAGGCGGGAGGGCTAACGAGCAGTACTTC
>TRBD1|TRBJ1-1|TRBV28|NA
CASRRGQGAGEAFF
TGTGCCAGCCGACGCGGACAGGGGGCGGGAGAAGCTTTCTTT
>TRBD2|TRBJ2-7|TRBV7-8|NA
CASSHSSVGLAGGPGPEQYF
TGTGCCAGCAGCCACAGTTCGGTGGGACTAGCGGGAGGCCCGGGTCCCGAGCAGTACTTC
>NA|TRBJ2-4|TRBV11-2|NA
CASSAYGRRGRAKNIQYF
TGTGCCAGCAGCGCATACGGGCGCAGGGGTAGGGCCAAAAACATTCAGTACTTC
>NA|TRBJ2-6|TRBV4-1|NA
CASSQEGGVGANVLTF
TGCGCCAGCAGCCAAGAGGGCGGGGTCGGGGCCAACGTCCTGACTTTC
>NA|TRBJ2-2|TRBV5-1|NA
CASSFSTGELFF
TGCGCCAGCAGCTTTAGTACCGGGGAGCTGTTTTTT
>NA|TRBJ2-7|TRBV14|NA
CASSQDVGVYSYEQYF
TGTGCCAGCAGCCAAGACGTCGGGGTATACTCCTACGAGCAGTACTTC
>NA|TRBJ1-2|TRBV28|NA
CASRGWAGYGYTF
TGTGCCAGCAGGGGCTGGGCTGGGTATGGCTACACCTTC
>NA|TRBJ2-1|TRBV7-2|NA
CASSPGSPNEQFF
TGTGCCAGCAGCCCCGGGAGCCCCAATGAGCAGTTCTTC
>NA|TRBJ1-1|TRBV14|NA
CASSQSHVGSGTEAFF
TGTGCCAGCAGCCAATCCCATGTCGGGAGTGGCACTGAAGCTTTCTTT
>NA|TRBJ1-6|TRBV5-5|NA
CASSFFSEGSPLHF
TGTGCCAGCAGCTTCTTCTCAGAGGGTTCACCCCTCCACTTT
>NA|TRBJ2-5|TRBV4-1|NA
CASSQDPQLRSGETQYF
TGCGCCAGCAGCCAAGATCCCCAGTTGAGGAGTGGAGAGACCCAGTACTTC
>TRBD2|TRBJ2-7|TRBV5-1|NA
CASSFRGTSGISDEQYF
TGCGCCAGCAGCTTTAGGGGAACTAGCGGGATCTCGGACGAGCAGTACTTC
>TRBD2|TRBJ2-7|TRBV19|NA
CASSIDSGRTEQYF
TGTGCCAGTAGTATAGATAGCGGGAGGACCGAGCAGTACTTC